Presented here are 17 T cell receptor beta chains from one specimen sequenced in a study of relationships among human T cell subsets. The T cell receptor alpha and beta CDR3 regions were amplified from mRNA by semiquantitative ARM-PCR. Tagged nested gene-specific primers were used first, then communal superprimers amplified exponentially. A single record per CDR3 protein comes from TCRdb applying MiXCR to the multiplex PCR reads. The sample has 10,000 to 15,000 distinct CDR3 sequences; roughly two thirds are singletons. After CD25, CD56 and CD294 bead selections, the flow-through was collected as Th1 cells. The material sequenced was CD4+ Th1 cells sorted from blood. Receptor source: a middle-aged man in good health.

The rearrangement joins TRBV6-1 to TRBJ2-5, with 8 positions matching TRBD1. CDR1 is MNHNS, CDR2 SASEGT, per germline. V was clipped by 6 bases and J by 4 bases; unmatched bases: 4. The CDR3 is 13 residues long. CDR3 bases: TGTGCCAGCAGCAGGGGGCGAAGAGAGACCCAGTACTTC. Protein product: CASSRGRRETQYF.

The chain carries TRBV3-1 and TRBJ1-2; D is unclear. V was pared by 3 bases and J by 8 bases, with 19 bases between. The length of the CDR3 is 15 residues. The germline CDR1 and CDR2 sequences are LGHDT and YNNKEL (reference sequence). CDR3 nucleotides: TGTGCCAGCAGCCAGGAGACCCCGCGATTGTCCGGCTACACCTTC. Translation: CASSQETPRLSGYTF.

V usage is TRBV19 and J usage is TRBJ2-7, with TRBD1 as a possible D gene (6 bases). The CDR3 spans 16 residues. Trimming stripped 4 bases from V and 2 bases from J, with 18 bases between. Germline V gives CDR1 LNHDA, CDR2 SQIVND (reference sequence). The CDR3, as DNA: TGTGCCAGTAGTAAGGGGACCGGGACAATTACCTACGAGCAGTACTTC. It encodes CASSKGTGTITYEQYF.

The CDR3 bases are TGTGCCAGCACCTTGACTAGCGGTAGTCTTTCGGGGTCCTACAATGAGCAGTTCTTC. Residues: CASTLTSGSLSGSYNEQFF. This chain uses TRBV11-2 with TRBJ2-1, with 9 bases lining up with TRBD2. In germline, CDR1 is SGHAT, CDR2 FQNNGV. The CDR3 has 19 amino acids. The J segment lost 1 base and the V segment lost 7 bases, leaving 17 bases of the junction unmatched.

The chain combines TRBV28 with TRBJ1-1, with D unclear. This CDR3 has 11 amino acids. The V gene lost 7 bases and the J gene lost 5 bases, with 8 bases spanning the gap. Per germline, CDR1 MDHEN and CDR2 SYDVKM. CDR3 region: CASKEGTEAFF. CDR3 coding DNA: TGTGCCAGCAAGGAAGGGACTGAAGCTTTCTTT.

This clonotype has a single count. V and J are TRBV28 and TRBJ1-1, with no clear D. Germline assignment: CDR1 MDHEN and CDR2 SYDVKM. This CDR3 spans 18 amino acids. The V end was cut by 3 bases, the J end by 3 bases, with 23 bases between. As DNA, the CDR3 is TGTGCCAGCAGTTTCCCCCTGGGAGGGAGGACTGGGGACACTGAAGCTTTCTTT. It encodes CASSFPLGGRTGDTEAFF.

The chain links TRBV11-3 to TRBJ2-3; D gene uncertain. The CDR3 loop spans 13 amino acids. Per germline, CDR1 SGHNT and CDR2 YENEEA. With 5 bases removed from V and 2 bases from J, the gap between germline ends came to 8 bases. This chain's CDR3 is CASSLRNTDTQYF. The CDR3 coding sequence is TGTGCCAGCAGCCTACGAAACACAGATACGCAGTATTTT.

The chain is built from TRBV2 and TRBJ2-1; D call uncertain. The CDR3 is made up of 14 amino acids. The ends were cut back, 10 bases at V and 1 base at J, with 14 bases in the middle. The V gene's germline CDR1 is SNHLY and CDR2 FYNNEI. CDR3: CATRGSGSYNEQFF. The CDR3 DNA sequence: TGTGCCACCAGAGGTTCCGGGTCCTACAATGAGCAGTTCTTC.

This chain uses TRBV20-1 with TRBJ2-7, with 8 positions matching TRBD1. Trimming removed 6 bases from V and 3 bases from J; junction bases left unmatched: 7. The CDR3 sequence is 13 residues long. In germline, CDR1 is DFQATT, CDR2 SNEGSKA (reference sequence). In nucleotides, the CDR3 is TGCAGTGCCAACAGGGGGGAGATCTACGAGCAGTACTTC. This codes for CSANRGEIYEQYF.

The genes are TRBV12-3 or TRBV12-4 and TRBJ2-2; D perhaps matches TRBD2 (5 bases). Trimming stripped 5 bases from V and 8 bases from J, with 18 bases between. This CDR3 region has 15 residues. The CDR3 DNA sequence: TGTGCCAGCAGTCCACGGGCGGGTGGGCATGGGGAGCTGTTTTTT. Translation: CASSPRAGGHGELFF.

V is TRBV11-1 and J is TRBJ2-7, with D uncertain. This CDR3 has 13 amino acids. The V and J ends lost 2 bases and 6 bases respectively, with 11 bases between them. Germline-derived CDR1 and CDR2 are SGHAT and FQDESV (reference sequence). The CDR3 DNA reads TGTGCCAGCAGCTTACTCCTTTCTATCGAGCAGTACTTC. Protein sequence: CASSLLLSIEQYF. The variable domain in full, completed from reference TRBV11-1 and TRBJ2-7, reads EAEVAQSPRYKITEKSQAVAFWCDPISGHATLYWYRQILGQGPELLVQFQDESVVDDSQLPKDRFSAERLKGVDSTLKIQPAELGDSAMYLCASSLLLSIEQYFGPGTRLTVT.

Only a few counts were recorded for this clonotype. The V call is TRBV28, the J call TRBJ1-2; 7 nucleotides line up with TRBD1. The V gene's germline CDR1 is MDHEN and CDR2 SYDVKM. After removal of 6 bases from V and 13 bases from J, the junction contained 17 bases not matched to a gene. This CDR3 is built from 14 residues. CDR3: CASSPGLQGTAATF. CDR3 DNA: TGTGCCAGCAGCCCAGGCCTGCAAGGGACAGCGGCCACCTTC.

This clonotype is a singleton in its sample. This chain connects TRBV30 to TRBJ2-3; 11 nucleotides agree with TRBD2. Germline values: CDR1 GTSNPN, CDR2 SVGIG (reference sequence). The CDR3 contains 14 residues. V was pared by 6 bases and J by 0 bases, with 2 bases of the junction left unmatched. CDR3: CACRLAGSTDTQYF. The DNA of the CDR3 is TGTGCCTGCCGACTAGCGGGGAGCACAGATACGCAGTATTTT.

The chain is built from TRBV28 and TRBJ2-5, with no clear D. CDR1 is MDHEN, CDR2 SYDVKM, per germline. Trimming took off 7 bases at V and 2 bases at J, with 11 bases between the two ends. CDR3 length: 13 residues. This chain's CDR3 is CASNPLAQETQYF. The CDR3 bases are TGTGCCAGCAATCCCCTGGCTCAAGAGACCCAGTACTTC.

J is TRBJ2-7 and V is TRBV29-1; 9 nucleotides align to TRBD2. The CDR3 spans 12 residues. V lost 4 bases and J lost 4; bases outside the gene matches: 2. The V gene's germline CDR1 is SQVTM and CDR2 ANQGSEA. The CDR3 bases are TGCAGCGTTGGAGCGGGAGGATACGAGCAGTACTTC. It specifies CSVGAGGYEQYF.

The CDR3 protein is CSAVTENEQYF. The CDR3 DNA reads TGCAGTGCTGTCACAGAAAACGAGCAGTACTTC. The chain combines TRBV20-1 with TRBJ2-7, with no clear D. The CDR3 has 11 amino acids. V gave up 5 bases and J gave up 5 bases, with 10 bases separating them. Germline values: CDR1 DFQATT, CDR2 SNEGSKA (reference sequence).

V is TRBV6-5 and J is TRBJ1-2; possibly TRBD1 for D (6 bases). The V gene lost 0 bases and the J gene lost 2 bases, with 10 bases spanning the gap. There are 15 residues in the CDR3. In germline, CDR1 is MNHEY, CDR2 SVGAGI. Here the CDR3 reads CASSYSLQGNYGYTF. In DNA, the CDR3 is TGTGCCAGCAGTTACTCTCTACAGGGCAACTATGGCTACACCTTC.